The source of this T cell receptor (beta chain) is a study of cytomegalovirus exposure and HLA in healthy donors. As to this clone: Its antigen is still unknown.

Findings and limits, study-wide: Later on, a genetic analysis was performed. It linked a missense variant in DCLRE1C with V- and J-gene trimming of TCR beta.

Germline lookup yields CDR1 LNHDA and CDR2 SQIVND (reference sequence). With V trimmed by 5 bases and J by 7 bases, 13 bases remained unmatched. CDR3 length: 17 residues. The PCR ran on 60 Vbeta and 13 Jbeta primers. The method was immunoSEQ multiplex PCR; TCRdb's version includes in-frame clones alone and lacks a portion of them. The data contain tens of thousands of clones, just over 75% of them singletons. The sequence came from a man aged 45-65 years in good health and CMV-seropositive. The sequencing sample was made of PBMCs. This rearrangement joins TRBV19 to TRBJ2-1; TRBD2 matches 11 bases. The CDR3, as DNA: TGTGCCAGTAGTCTAGCGGGAGGCCGCACGTGGGGGAATGAGCAGTTCTTC. Protein: CASSLAGGRTWGNEQFF.